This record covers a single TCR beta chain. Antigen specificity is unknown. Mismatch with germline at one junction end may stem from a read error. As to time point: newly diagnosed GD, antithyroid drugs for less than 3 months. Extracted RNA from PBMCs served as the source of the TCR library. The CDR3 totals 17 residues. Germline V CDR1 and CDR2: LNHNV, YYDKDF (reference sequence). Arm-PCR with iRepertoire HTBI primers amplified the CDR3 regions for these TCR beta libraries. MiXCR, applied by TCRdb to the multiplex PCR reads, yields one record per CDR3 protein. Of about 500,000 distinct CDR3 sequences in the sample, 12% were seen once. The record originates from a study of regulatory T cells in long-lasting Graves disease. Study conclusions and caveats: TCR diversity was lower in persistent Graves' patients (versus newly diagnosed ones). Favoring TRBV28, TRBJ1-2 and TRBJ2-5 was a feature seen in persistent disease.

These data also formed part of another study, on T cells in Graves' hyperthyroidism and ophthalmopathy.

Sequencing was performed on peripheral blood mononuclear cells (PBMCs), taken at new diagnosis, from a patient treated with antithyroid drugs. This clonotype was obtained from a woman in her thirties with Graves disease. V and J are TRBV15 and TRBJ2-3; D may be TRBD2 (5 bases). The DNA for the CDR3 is TGTGCCACCAACAGAGATGGTGGCTACGGGAAGACAGATACGCAGTATTTT. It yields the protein CATNRDGGYGKTDTQYF.